Included here is one TCR beta chain sequence, with context. The data were produced by immunoSEQ multiplex PCR, yet TCRdb's version contains in-frame clones alone and is incomplete. Seen here are 15,000 to 20,000 clones, 79% observed once, and the top ten hold roughly 9%. These data originate in a study of neoadjuvant nivolumab and ipilimumab in lung cancer. CDR1 is LGHNA and CDR2 is YNFKEQ in the germline V gene. The CDR3 is made up of 17 amino acids. The J segment lost 5 bases and the V segment lost 4 bases, leaving 13 bases of the junction unmatched. The chain carries TRBV4-2 and TRBJ2-2; 7 positions match TRBD1. The origin of this receptor is an adult with non-small cell lung cancer. Specimen: tumor tissue, collected after neoadjuvant nivolumab, alone or with ipilimumab, at or shortly before surgery. DNA of the CDR3: TGTGCCAGCAGCCGAGATATAGGGGACAGTGGAACCGGGGAGCTGTTTTTT. It is translated as CASSRDIGDSGTGELFF.